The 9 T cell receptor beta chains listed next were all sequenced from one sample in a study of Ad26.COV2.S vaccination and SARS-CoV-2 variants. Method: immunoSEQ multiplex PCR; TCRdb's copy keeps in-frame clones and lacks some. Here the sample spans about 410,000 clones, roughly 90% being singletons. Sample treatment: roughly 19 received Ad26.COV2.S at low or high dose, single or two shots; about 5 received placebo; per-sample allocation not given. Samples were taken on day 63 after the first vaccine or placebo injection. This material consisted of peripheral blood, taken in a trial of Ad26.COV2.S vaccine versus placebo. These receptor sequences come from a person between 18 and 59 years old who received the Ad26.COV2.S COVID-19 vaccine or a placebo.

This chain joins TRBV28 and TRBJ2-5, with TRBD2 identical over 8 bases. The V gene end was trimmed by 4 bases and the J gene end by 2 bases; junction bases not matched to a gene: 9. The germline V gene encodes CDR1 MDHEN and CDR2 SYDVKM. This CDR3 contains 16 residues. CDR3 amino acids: CASSSQGLGPQETQYF. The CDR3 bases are TGTGCCAGCAGTTCCCAGGGACTAGGTCCTCAAGAGACCCAGTACTTC.

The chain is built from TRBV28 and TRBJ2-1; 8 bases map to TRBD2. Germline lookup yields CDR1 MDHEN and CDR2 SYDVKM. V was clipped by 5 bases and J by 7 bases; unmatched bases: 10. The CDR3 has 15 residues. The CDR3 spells CASSTHGTSLNEQFF. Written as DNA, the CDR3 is TGTGCCAGCAGTACCCACGGGACTAGTCTAAATGAGCAGTTCTTC.

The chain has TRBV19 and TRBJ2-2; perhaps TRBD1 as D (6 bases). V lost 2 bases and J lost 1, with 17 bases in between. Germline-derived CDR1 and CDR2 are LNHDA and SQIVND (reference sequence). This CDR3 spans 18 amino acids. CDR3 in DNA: TGTGCCAGTAGTATACGAGCTCATAGAGGGGGGAACACCGGGGAGCTGTTTTTT. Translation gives CASSIRAHRGGNTGELFF.

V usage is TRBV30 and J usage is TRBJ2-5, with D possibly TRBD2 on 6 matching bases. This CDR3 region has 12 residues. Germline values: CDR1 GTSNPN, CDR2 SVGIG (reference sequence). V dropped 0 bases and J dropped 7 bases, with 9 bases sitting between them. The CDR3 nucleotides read TGTGCCTGGAGTGTAAGGGGAGGGACCCAGTACTTC. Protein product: CAWSVRGGTQYF.

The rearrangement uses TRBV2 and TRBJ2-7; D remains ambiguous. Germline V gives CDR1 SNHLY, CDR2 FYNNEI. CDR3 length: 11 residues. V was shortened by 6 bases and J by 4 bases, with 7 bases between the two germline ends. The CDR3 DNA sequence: TGTGCCAGCAGGGAAATTTACGAGCAGTACTTC. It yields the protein CASREIYEQYF.

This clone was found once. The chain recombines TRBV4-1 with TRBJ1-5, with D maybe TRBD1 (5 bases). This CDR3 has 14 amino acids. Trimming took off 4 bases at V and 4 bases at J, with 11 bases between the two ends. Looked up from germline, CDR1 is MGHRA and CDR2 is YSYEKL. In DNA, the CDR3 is TGCGCCAGCAGCCGGTCCAGGGCGAATCAGCCCCAGCATTTT. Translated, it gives CASSRSRANQPQHF.

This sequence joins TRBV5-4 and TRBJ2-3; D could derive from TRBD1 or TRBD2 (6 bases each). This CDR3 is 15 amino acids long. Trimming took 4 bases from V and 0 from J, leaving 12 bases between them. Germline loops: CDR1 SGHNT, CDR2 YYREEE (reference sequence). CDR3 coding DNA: TGTGCCAGCAGCACGCAGGGGACTAGCACAGATACGCAGTATTTT. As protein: CASSTQGTSTDTQYF.

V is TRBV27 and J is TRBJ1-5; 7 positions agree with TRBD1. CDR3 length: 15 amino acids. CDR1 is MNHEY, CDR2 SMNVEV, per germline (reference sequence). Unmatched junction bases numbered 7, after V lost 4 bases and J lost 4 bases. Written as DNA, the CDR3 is TGTGCCAGCAGTTCGACAGGGAGGAGGAATCAGCCCCAGCATTTT. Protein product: CASSSTGRRNQPQHF.

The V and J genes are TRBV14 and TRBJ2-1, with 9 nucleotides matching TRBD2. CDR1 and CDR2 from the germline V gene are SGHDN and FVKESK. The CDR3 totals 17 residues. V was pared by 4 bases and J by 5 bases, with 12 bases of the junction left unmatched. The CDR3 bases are TGTGCCAGCAGCCCCTGGGGTAGCAGCGGGAGGAACAATGAGCAGTTCTTC. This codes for CASSPWGSSGRNNEQFF. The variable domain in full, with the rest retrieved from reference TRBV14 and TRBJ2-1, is EAGVTQFPSHSVIEKGQTVTLRCDPISGHDNLYWYRRVMGKEIKFLLHFVKESKQDESGMPNNRFLAERTGGTYSTLKVQPAELEDSGVYFCASSPWGSSGRNNEQFFGPGTRLTVL.